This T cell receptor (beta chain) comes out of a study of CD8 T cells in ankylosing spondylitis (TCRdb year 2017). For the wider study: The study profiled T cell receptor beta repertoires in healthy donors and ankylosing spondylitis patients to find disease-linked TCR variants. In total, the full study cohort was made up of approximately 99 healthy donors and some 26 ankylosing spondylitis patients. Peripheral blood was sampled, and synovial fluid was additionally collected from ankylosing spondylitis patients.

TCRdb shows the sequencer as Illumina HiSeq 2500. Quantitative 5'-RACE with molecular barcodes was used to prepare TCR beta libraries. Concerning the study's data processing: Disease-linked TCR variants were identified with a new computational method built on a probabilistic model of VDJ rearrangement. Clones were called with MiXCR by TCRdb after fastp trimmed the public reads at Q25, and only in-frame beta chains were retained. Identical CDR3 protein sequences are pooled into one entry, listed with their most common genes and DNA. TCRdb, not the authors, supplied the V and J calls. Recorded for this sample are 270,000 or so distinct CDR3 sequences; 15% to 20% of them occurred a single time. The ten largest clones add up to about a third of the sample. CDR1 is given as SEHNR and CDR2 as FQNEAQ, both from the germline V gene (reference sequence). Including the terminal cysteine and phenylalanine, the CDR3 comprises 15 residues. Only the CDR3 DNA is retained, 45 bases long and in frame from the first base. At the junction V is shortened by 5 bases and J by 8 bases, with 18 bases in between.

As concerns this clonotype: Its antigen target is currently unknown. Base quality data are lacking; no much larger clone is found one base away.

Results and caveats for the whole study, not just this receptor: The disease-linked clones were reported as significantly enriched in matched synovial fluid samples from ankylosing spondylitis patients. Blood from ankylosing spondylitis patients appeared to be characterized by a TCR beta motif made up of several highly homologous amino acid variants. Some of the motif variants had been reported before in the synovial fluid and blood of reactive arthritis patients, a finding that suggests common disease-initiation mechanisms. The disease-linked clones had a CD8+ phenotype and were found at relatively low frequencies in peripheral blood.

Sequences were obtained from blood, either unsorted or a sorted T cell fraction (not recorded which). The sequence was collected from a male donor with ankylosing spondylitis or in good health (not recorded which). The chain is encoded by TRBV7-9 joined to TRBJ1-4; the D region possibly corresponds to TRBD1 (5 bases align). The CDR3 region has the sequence CASSEGLQWDEKLFF. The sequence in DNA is TGTGCCAGCAGCGAAGGACTGCAATGGGACGAAAAACTGTTTTTT.